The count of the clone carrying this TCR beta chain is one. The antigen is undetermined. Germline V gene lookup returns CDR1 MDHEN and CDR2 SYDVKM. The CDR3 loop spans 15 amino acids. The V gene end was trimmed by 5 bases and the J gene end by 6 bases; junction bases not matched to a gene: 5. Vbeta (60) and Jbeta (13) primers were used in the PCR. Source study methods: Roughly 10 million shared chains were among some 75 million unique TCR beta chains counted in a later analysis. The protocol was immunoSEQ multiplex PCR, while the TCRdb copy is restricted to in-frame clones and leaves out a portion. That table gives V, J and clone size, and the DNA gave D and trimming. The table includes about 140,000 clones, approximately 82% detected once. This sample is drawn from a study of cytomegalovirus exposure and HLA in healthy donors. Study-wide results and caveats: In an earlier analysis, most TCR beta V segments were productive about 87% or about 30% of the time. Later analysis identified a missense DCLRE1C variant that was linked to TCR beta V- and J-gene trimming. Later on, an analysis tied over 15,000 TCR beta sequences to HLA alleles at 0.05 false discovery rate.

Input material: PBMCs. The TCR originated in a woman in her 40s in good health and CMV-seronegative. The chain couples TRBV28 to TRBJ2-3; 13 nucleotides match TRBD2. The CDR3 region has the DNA TGTGCCAGCAGTGGCGGACTAGCGGGAGTGGATACGCAGTATTTT. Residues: CASSGGLAGVDTQYF.